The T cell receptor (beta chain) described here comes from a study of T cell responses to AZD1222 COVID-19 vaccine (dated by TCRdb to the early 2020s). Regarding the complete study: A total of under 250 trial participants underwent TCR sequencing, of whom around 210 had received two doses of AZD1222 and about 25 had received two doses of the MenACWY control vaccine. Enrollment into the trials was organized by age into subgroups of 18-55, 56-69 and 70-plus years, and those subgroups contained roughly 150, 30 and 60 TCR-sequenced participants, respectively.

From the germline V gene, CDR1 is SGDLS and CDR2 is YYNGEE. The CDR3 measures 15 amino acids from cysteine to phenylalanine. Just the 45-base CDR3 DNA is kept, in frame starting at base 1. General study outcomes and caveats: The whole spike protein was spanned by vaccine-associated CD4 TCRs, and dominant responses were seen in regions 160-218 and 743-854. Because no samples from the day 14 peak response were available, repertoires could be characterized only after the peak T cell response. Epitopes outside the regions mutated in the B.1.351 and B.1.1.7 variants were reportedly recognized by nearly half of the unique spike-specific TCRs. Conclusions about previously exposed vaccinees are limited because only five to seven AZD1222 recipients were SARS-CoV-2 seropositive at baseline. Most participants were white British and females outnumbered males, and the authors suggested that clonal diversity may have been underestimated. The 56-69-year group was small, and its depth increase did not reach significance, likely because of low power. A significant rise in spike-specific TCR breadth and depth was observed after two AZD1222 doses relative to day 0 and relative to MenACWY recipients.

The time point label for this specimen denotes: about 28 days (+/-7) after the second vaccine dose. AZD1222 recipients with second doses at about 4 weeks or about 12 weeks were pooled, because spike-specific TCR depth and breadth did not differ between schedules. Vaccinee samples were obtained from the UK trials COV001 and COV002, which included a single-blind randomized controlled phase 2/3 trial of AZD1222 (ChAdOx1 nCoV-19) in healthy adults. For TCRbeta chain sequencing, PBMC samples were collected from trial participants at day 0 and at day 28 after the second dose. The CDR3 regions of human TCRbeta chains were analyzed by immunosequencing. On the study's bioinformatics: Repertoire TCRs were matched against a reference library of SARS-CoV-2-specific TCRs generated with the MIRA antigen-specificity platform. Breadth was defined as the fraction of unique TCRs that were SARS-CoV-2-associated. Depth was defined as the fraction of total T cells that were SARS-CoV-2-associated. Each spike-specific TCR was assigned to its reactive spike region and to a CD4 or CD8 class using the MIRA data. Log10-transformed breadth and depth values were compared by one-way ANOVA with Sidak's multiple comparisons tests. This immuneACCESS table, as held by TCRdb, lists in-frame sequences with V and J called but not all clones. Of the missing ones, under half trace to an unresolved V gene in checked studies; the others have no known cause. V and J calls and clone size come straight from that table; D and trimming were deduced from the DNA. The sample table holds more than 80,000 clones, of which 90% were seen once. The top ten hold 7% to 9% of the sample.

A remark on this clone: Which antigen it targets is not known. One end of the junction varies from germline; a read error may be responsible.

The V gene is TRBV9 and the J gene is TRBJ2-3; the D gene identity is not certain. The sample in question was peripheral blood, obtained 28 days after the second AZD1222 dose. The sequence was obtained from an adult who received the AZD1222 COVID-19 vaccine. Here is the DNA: TGTGCCAGCAGCGTAGAGGTCAGCCCCACAAATACGCAGTATTTT. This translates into CASSVEVSPTNTQYF.